The entry below describes one T cell receptor (beta chain). The antigen is unknown. A much more abundant neighbour one base away suggests this may be a read error. This sample was taken from a study of post-analysis software for immune sequencing data. Per the germline V gene, CDR1 is MNHNY and CDR2 is SVGAGI (reference sequence). The CDR3 contains 16 residues. Presence of unique molecular identifiers characterized the TCR beta cDNA libraries. Each CDR3 protein gets one entry after TCRdb re-called the PCR reads with MiXCR. The sample shows 150,000 to 200,000 distinct CDR3 sequences, about 32% of them seen only once. Broader study findings: Controls' normalized Chao1 diversity significantly exceeded that of multiple sclerosis patients. TRBV5-6, TRBV5-1 and TRBV20-1 belonged to a set of roughly 5 TRBV segments that were more frequent in patients than controls.

Sequencing used blood. The origin of this receptor is a girl aged 10 to 17 with multiple sclerosis. The chain recombines TRBV6-6 with TRBJ2-5, with D perhaps TRBD1 (5 bases). The DNA end is a closer match to TRBJ2-7, so the J assignment may be wrong. This chain's CDR3 is CASCYSPGPQGYEQYF. The CDR3, as DNA: TGTGCCAGCTGTTACTCACCAGGGCCCCAGGGTTACGAGCAGTACTTC.